This T cell receptor (beta chain) was retrieved from a study of blood T cell repertoires in COVID-19. The data were produced by immunoSEQ multiplex PCR, yet TCRdb's version contains in-frame clones alone and is incomplete. This sample carries 95,000 to 150,000 clones, roughly four fifths of them seen once, and the ten largest clones take about 5%. The CDR3 is 18 amino acids. The germline V gene encodes CDR1 SGDLS and CDR2 YYNGEE. V shed 1 base and J 5 bases; nucleotides not matched to a gene: 13. Sequenced: peripheral blood. This TCR came from an older woman with acute or convalescent COVID-19. The chain uses TRBV9 and TRBJ2-5; 11 bases map to TRBD1. CDR3 in DNA: TGTGCCAGCAGCGTAACATTTGAGGACAGGGGGCGCATGGAGACCCAGTACTTC. Residues: CASSVTFEDRGRMETQYF.